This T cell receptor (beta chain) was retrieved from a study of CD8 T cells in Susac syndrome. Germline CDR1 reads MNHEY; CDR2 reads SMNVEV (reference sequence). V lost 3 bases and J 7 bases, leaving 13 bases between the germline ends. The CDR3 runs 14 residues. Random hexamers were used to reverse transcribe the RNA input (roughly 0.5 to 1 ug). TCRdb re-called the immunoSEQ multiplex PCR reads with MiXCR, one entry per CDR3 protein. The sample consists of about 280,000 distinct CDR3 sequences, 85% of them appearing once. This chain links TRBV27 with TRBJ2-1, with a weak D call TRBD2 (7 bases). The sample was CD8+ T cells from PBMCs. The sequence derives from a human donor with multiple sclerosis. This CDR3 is CASSFLGGANEQFF. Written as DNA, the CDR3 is TGTGCCAGCAGTTTCCTGGGGGGGGCAAATGAGCAGTTCTTC.